These 29 T cell receptor beta chains were all obtained from the same sample, sequenced in a study of blood T cell repertoires in COVID-19. The protocol was immunoSEQ multiplex PCR, while the TCRdb copy is restricted to in-frame clones and leaves out a portion. This sample has about 62,000 clones, with 75% to 90% found just once. The specimen sequenced was peripheral blood. The origin of the receptors is a woman aged 80 or older with acute or convalescent COVID-19.

The chain has TRBV15 and TRBJ2-7; TRBD2 matches at 7 bases. Germline lookup yields CDR1 LNHNV and CDR2 YYDKDF (reference sequence). J was trimmed by 0 bases and V by 0 bases; bases with no gene match: 2. The length of the CDR3 is 15 residues. CDR3: CATSRDPSGSYEQYF. The CDR3 DNA reads TGTGCCACCAGCAGAGACCCTAGCGGCTCCTACGAGCAGTACTTC.

The rearrangement joins TRBV27 to TRBJ2-2; D may be TRBD2 (6 bases). The germline gives CDR1 MNHEY, CDR2 SMNVEV (reference sequence). This CDR3 region has 13 residues. The V end lost 6 bases, the J end lost 5 bases, and 10 bases lay between the germline ends. The CDR3 loop is CASRRGLTGELFF. For the CDR3, the DNA is TGTGCCAGCAGACGGGGGTTGACCGGGGAGCTGTTTTTT.

This sequence joins TRBV18 and TRBJ2-5; D might be TRBD1 (5 bases). The V and J ends lost 3 bases and 1 base respectively, with 9 bases between them. The CDR3 is 14 amino acids. CDR1 is KGHSH and CDR2 is LQKENI in the germline V gene. The CDR3 loop is CASSPRQIQETQYF. The DNA for the CDR3 is TGTGCCAGCTCACCCAGACAGATCCAAGAGACCCAGTACTTC.

The chain is built from TRBV7-3 and TRBJ1-4, with no clear D. Trimming cost V 1 base and J 7 bases, with 7 bases left between them. This CDR3 contains 13 residues. Germline V CDR1 and CDR2: SGHTA, FQGTGA. As DNA, the CDR3 is TGTGCCAGCAGCTTAAATGCAGGTGAAAAACTGTTTTTT. It encodes CASSLNAGEKLFF.

The CDR3 loop reads CASSQGGAVDTIYF. As DNA, the CDR3 is TGTGCCAGCAGCCAAGGGGGCGCCGTGGACACCATATATTTT. The chain employs TRBV3-1 (or the pseudogene TRBV3-2) and TRBJ1-3; D possibly corresponds to TRBD1 (5 bases). V gave up 1 base and J gave up 8 bases, with 12 bases separating them. The CDR3 consists of 14 residues. The germline V gene encodes CDR1 LGHDT and CDR2 YNNKEL (reference sequence).

The CDR3 spells CAWSRQGLDGYTF. Here the CDR3 DNA reads TGTGCCTGGAGTCGACAGGGCCTCGATGGCTACACCTTC. The rearrangement joins TRBV30 to TRBJ1-2; 7 bases map to TRBD1. The CDR3 is 13 residues long. V lost 2 bases and J lost 6; bases outside the gene matches: 6. Germline V gene lookup returns CDR1 GTSNPN and CDR2 SVGIG (reference sequence).

V and J are TRBV19 and TRBJ1-5; no firm D call. V was cut by 5 bases and J by 7 bases, with 15 bases left in between. The germline V gene encodes CDR1 LNHDA and CDR2 SQIVND (reference sequence). The CDR3 is made up of 14 amino acids. The CDR3 DNA reads as TGTGCCAGTAGTTGGGCCGGGATTTACCAGCCCCAGCATTTT. Protein sequence: CASSWAGIYQPQHF.

To note about this clone: Relative to the germline gene, one junction end is altered; a read error may explain this. The chain recombines TRBV28 with TRBJ1-4; 8 bases map to TRBD1. This CDR3 contains 12 residues. Per germline, CDR1 MDHEN and CDR2 SYDVKM. The CDR3 DNA follows: TGTGCCGGCAGGGGGCCGGGTGAAAAACTGTTTTTT. Amino acids: CAGRGPGEKLFF. Drawing the rest from reference TRBV28 and TRBJ1-4, the complete variable domain is DVKVTQSSRYLVKRTGEKVFLECVQDMDHENMFWYRQDPGLGLRLIYFSYDVKMKEKGDIPEGYSVSREKKERFSLILESASTNQTSMYLCAGRGPGEKLFFGSGTQLSVL.

This chain uses TRBV7-3 with TRBJ1-2; possible D gene TRBD1, 5 bases. From germline, CDR1 is SGHTA and CDR2 FQGTGA. This CDR3 is 13 amino acids long. V was trimmed by 2 bases and J by 8 bases, leaving 12 bases between them. The CDR3 nucleotides read TGTGCCAGCAGCTTAGACCCATCAGGGGGCTACACCTTC. Its protein is CASSLDPSGGYTF.

The chain is built from TRBV13 and TRBJ2-7, with D possibly TRBD2 on 6 matching bases. V lost 4 bases and J lost 2, with 18 bases in between. The CDR3 is 16 amino acids. Germline V CDR1 and CDR2: PRHDT, FYEKMQ (reference sequence). The CDR3 DNA is TGTGCCAGCAGCTCCGAGGCCATGACTAGGCCCTACGAGCAGTACTTC. This gives the protein CASSSEAMTRPYEQYF.

This clone was picked up a small number of times. The CDR3 DNA reads TGTGCCAGCAGCCAAGATATAACGAGAAATGAGCAGTTCTTC. Translating gives CASSQDITRNEQFF. This rearrangement joins TRBV3-1 (or the pseudogene TRBV3-2) to TRBJ2-1; no definite D call. Germline assignment: CDR1 LGHDT and CDR2 YNNKEL (reference sequence). The V and J ends lost 0 bases and 7 bases respectively, with 10 bases between them. This CDR3 spans 14 amino acids.

This rearrangement joins TRBV24-1 to TRBJ1-5; weak D call: TRBD1 (5 bases). The CDR3 runs to 15 residues. Germline lookup yields CDR1 KGHDR and CDR2 SFDVKD. Trimming took 4 bases from V and 3 from J, leaving 12 bases between them. In nucleotides, the CDR3 is TGTGCCACCAGTGAGGGAGGGGAAGACAATCAGCCCCAGCATTTT. This encodes CATSEGGEDNQPQHF.

The CDR3: CASSPRDKSYEQYF. Written as DNA, the CDR3 is TGCGCCAGCAGCCCCCGGGACAAATCCTACGAGCAGTACTTC. V and J are TRBV5-1 and TRBJ2-7; D perhaps matches TRBD1 (6 bases). Germline V gives CDR1 SGHRS, CDR2 YFSETQ. The V end lost 4 bases, the J end lost 1 base, and 12 bases lay between the germline ends. The CDR3 is made up of 14 amino acids.

The genes are TRBV3-1 (or the pseudogene TRBV3-2) and TRBJ1-4; D not certain. The CDR3 is made up of 14 amino acids. From germline, CDR1 is LGHDT and CDR2 YNNKEL (reference sequence). V lost 3 bases and J 5 bases, leaving 10 bases between the germline ends. The CDR3 DNA reads TGTGCCAGCAGCCAGGCAGGTCCAAATGAAAAACTGTTTTTT. Protein product: CASSQAGPNEKLFF.

This rearrangement joins TRBV6-5 to TRBJ2-7, with D perhaps TRBD2 (6 bases). V was clipped by 6 bases and J by 6 bases, with 18 bases between them. CDR3 size: 14 residues. CDR1 is MNHEY, CDR2 SVGAGI, per germline. The CDR3 nucleotides are TGTGCCAGCAGATGGGGGAGCGGGCCTTCCGAGCAGTACTTC. This encodes CASRWGSGPSEQYF.

The CDR3 reads CASSPVEDTEAFF. Here the CDR3 DNA reads TGTGCCAGCTCACCGGTTGAGGACACTGAAGCTTTCTTT. V gene TRBV18 combines with J gene TRBJ1-1; no definite D call. CDR1 is KGHSH, CDR2 LQKENI, per germline. CDR3 length: 13 residues. The ends were cut back, 3 bases at V and 3 bases at J, with 8 bases in the middle.

The chain is built from TRBV7-9 and TRBJ1-2; D is unclear. Germline V gives CDR1 SEHNR, CDR2 FQNEAQ (reference sequence). V was cut by 5 bases and J by 3 bases, with 16 bases left in between. The CDR3 loop spans 15 amino acids. CDR3 in DNA: TGTGCCAGCAGCGCGGGGAGGCCCGACGACTATGGCTACACCTTC. Its translation: CASSAGRPDDYGYTF.

This clone was found once. This rearrangement joins TRBV6-6 to TRBJ2-7, with TRBD1 matching over 9 bases. Trimming removed 6 bases from V and 3 bases from J; junction bases left unmatched: 3. The CDR3 totals 13 residues. Per germline, CDR1 MNHNY and CDR2 SVGAGI (reference sequence). The CDR3 loop is CASSRDRDYEQYF. The CDR3 DNA reads as TGTGCCAGCAGCCGGGACAGGGACTACGAGCAGTACTTC.

The V and J genes are TRBV7-9 and TRBJ1-4, with 8 bases matching TRBD1. CDR1 is SEHNR and CDR2 is FQNEAQ in the germline V gene (reference sequence). Trimming at V came to 5 bases and at J to 7 bases, leaving 3 bases not matched to a gene. The CDR3 has 13 residues. The CDR3: CASSQGAGEKLFF. CDR3 nucleotides: TGTGCCAGCAGCCAGGGGGCAGGTGAAAAACTGTTTTTT.

The V call is TRBV7-9, the J call TRBJ1-1; weak D call: TRBD1 (5 bases). Trimming cost V 5 bases and J 4 bases, with 14 bases left between them. CDR3 length: 14 residues. CDR1 is SEHNR, CDR2 FQNEAQ, per germline (reference sequence). CDR3 loop: CASSLGGDGTEAFF. The CDR3 region has the DNA TGTGCCAGCAGCCTGGGGGGTGATGGCACTGAAGCTTTCTTT.

The chain couples TRBV7-3 to TRBJ2-2; 10 bases are a match to TRBD2. Losses at the gene ends were 1 base for V and 4 bases for J; bases not matched to a gene: 6. The CDR3 loop spans 17 amino acids. The germline gives CDR1 SGHTA, CDR2 FQGTGA. The DNA of the CDR3 is TGTGCCAGCAGCTTAAACTCCCCTAGCGGGAGCACCGGGGAGCTGTTTTTT. It translates to CASSLNSPSGSTGELFF.

J is TRBJ2-7 and V is TRBV2, with TRBD2 as a possible D gene (5 bases). The CDR3 has 12 amino acids. CDR1 is SNHLY, CDR2 FYNNEI, per germline. V dropped 5 bases and J dropped 2 bases, with 7 bases sitting between them. The CDR3 DNA sequence: TGTGCCAGCAGTCGGGAAGCCTACGAGCAGTACTTC. It codes for CASSREAYEQYF.

The V gene is TRBV3-1 (or the pseudogene TRBV3-2), the J gene TRBJ1-6, with TRBD1 matching over 10 bases. CDR3 length equals 14 residues. Germline V gives CDR1 LGHDT, CDR2 YNNKEL (reference sequence). Trimming removed 1 base from V and 11 bases from J; junction bases left unmatched: 2. The CDR3 region has the DNA TGTGCCAGCAGCCAAGGACAGGGGGCGCCACCCCTCCACTTT. This translates into CASSQGQGAPPLHF.

This clone came up a few times. The chain uses TRBV4-1 and TRBJ2-7; 8 bases are shared with TRBD1. CDR3 length: 16 amino acids. V dropped 4 bases and J dropped 0; count of bases not matched to a gene: 8. Germline V gene sequence: CDR1 MGHRA, CDR2 YSYEKL. This chain's CDR3 is CASSPVRGPSSYEQYF. Here the CDR3 DNA reads TGCGCCAGCAGCCCAGTCAGGGGGCCAAGCTCCTACGAGCAGTACTTC.

The CDR3 DNA sequence: TGTGCCAGCAGCCAACCCCAGCGTAACTATGGCTACACCTTC. Translated, it gives CASSQPQRNYGYTF. The chain uses TRBV4-2 and TRBJ1-2; D unclear. V was trimmed by 2 bases and J by 1 base, leaving 8 bases between them. Germline CDR1 and CDR2: LGHNA and YNFKEQ. The CDR3 is made up of 14 amino acids.

The chain couples TRBV2 to TRBJ1-1; 12 nucleotides line up with TRBD1. This CDR3 is built from 15 residues. The germline V gene encodes CDR1 SNHLY and CDR2 FYNNEI. V lost 7 bases and J lost 8; bases outside the gene matches: 11. The CDR3 reads CASTGTGGTIKEAFF. Here the CDR3 DNA reads TGTGCCAGCACTGGGACAGGGGGCACCATCAAGGAAGCTTTCTTT.

The rearrangement uses TRBV5-6 and TRBJ2-5; 9 bases are shared with TRBD2. This CDR3 is built from 15 residues. V was pared by 3 bases and J by 4 bases, with 7 bases of the junction left unmatched. Germline V gene lookup returns CDR1 SGHDT and CDR2 YYEEEE. The CDR3 DNA is TGTGCCAGCAGCTCCCGGGGACTAGCATCAGAGACCCAGTACTTC. Residues: CASSSRGLASETQYF.

The rearrangement joins TRBV18 to TRBJ2-1; perhaps TRBD1 as D (7 bases). The CDR3 is 16 amino acids. The germline gives CDR1 KGHSH, CDR2 LQKENI. Deletions cut 4 bases from V and 7 bases from J, with 20 bases between. Here the CDR3 reads CASSLPRGVGRNEQFF. DNA for the CDR3: TGTGCCAGCTCACTCCCCAGGGGGGTGGGTCGTAATGAGCAGTTCTTC.

V is TRBV4-1 and J is TRBJ2-4; D is uncertain. Trimming took 5 bases from V and 3 from J, leaving 20 bases between them. CDR1 is MGHRA, CDR2 YSYEKL, per germline. The CDR3 has 17 amino acids. DNA of the CDR3: TGCGCCAGCAGCGCCACTGGCTATGGGCTTGTCAAAAACATTCAGTACTTC. Amino acids: CASSATGYGLVKNIQYF.